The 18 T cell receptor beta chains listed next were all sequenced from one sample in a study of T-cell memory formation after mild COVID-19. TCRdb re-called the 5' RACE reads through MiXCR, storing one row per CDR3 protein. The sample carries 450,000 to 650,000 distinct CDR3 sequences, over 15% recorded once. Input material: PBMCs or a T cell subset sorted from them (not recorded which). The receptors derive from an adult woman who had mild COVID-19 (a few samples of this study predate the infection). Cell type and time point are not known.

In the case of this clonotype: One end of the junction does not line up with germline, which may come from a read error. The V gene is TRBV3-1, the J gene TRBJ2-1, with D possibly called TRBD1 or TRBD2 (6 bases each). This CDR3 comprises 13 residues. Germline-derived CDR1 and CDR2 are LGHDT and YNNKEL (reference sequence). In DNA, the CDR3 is TGTGCCAGCCGCCAAGGGGGGTACAATGAGCAGTTCTTC. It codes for CASRQGGYNEQFF.

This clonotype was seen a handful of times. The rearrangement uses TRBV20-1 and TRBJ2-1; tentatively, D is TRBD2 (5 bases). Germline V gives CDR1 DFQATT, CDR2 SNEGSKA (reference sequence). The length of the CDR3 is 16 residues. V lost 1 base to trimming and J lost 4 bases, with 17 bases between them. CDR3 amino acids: CSARGSEAVIYNEQFF. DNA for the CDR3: TGCAGTGCTAGAGGATCCGAAGCGGTGATTTACAATGAGCAGTTCTTC.

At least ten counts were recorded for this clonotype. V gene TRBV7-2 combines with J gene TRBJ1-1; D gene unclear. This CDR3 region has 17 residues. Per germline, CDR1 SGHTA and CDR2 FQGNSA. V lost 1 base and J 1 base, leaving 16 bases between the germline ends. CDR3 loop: CASSLDSLPLGNTEAFF. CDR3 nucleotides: TGTGCCAGCAGCTTAGACAGCCTTCCCTTGGGGAACACTGAAGCTTTCTTT.

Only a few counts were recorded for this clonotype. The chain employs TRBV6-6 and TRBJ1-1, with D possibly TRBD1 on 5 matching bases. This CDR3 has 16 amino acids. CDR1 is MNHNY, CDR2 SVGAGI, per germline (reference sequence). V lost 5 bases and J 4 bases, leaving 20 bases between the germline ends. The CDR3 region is CASSRSWGGRATEAFF. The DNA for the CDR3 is TGTGCCAGCAGTCGAAGTTGGGGGGGAAGAGCCACTGAAGCTTTCTTT.

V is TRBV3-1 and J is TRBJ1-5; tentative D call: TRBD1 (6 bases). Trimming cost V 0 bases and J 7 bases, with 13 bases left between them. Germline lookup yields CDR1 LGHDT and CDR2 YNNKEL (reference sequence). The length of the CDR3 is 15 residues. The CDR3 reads CASSQDMGARQPQHF. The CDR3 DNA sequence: TGTGCCAGCAGCCAAGATATGGGGGCTCGGCAGCCCCAGCATTTT.

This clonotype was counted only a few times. The CDR3 coding sequence is TGCAGCGTCGCCCTGGGAGGGGCGCGTAATCAGCCCCAGCATTTT. Its protein is CSVALGGARNQPQHF. The chain joins TRBV29-1 to TRBJ1-5; D is perhaps TRBD1 (5 bases). The CDR3 is 15 residues long. V lost 6 bases and J lost 4, with 19 bases in between. Germline CDR1 and CDR2: SQVTM and ANQGSEA.

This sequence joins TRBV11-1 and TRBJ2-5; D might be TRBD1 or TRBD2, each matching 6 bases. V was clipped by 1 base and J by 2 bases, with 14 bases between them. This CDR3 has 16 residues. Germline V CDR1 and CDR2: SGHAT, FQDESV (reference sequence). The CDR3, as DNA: TGTGCCAGCAGCTTAGTTGGGGGGCCTCCACAAGAGACCCAGTACTTC. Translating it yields CASSLVGGPPQETQYF.

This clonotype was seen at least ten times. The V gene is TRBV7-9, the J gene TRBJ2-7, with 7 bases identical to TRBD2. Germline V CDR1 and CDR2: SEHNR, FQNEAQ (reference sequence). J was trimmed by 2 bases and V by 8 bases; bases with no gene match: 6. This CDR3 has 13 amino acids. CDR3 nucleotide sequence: TGTGCCAGCTCCCAGGGAGGGACCTACGAGCAGTACTTC. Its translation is CASSQGGTYEQYF.

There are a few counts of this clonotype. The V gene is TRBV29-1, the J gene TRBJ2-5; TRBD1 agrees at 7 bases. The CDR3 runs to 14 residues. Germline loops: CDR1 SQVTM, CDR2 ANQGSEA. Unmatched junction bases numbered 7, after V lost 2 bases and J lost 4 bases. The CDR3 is CSVESVGGSETQYF. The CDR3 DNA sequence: TGCAGCGTTGAATCCGTAGGGGGCTCAGAGACCCAGTACTTC.

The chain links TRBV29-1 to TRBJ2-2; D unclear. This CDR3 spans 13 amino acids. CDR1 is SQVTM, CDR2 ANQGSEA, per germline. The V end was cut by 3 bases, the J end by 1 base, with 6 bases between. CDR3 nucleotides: TGCAGCGTTGATGGCGGGAACACCGGGGAGCTGTTTTTT. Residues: CSVDGGNTGELFF.

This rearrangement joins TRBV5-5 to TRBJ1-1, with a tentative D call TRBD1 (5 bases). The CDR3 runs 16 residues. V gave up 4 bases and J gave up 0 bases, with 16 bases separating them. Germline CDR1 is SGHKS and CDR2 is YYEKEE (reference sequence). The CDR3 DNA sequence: TGTGCCAGCAGCCCGGGGGGAGGCGCGATGAACACTGAAGCTTTCTTT. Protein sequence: CASSPGGGAMNTEAFF.

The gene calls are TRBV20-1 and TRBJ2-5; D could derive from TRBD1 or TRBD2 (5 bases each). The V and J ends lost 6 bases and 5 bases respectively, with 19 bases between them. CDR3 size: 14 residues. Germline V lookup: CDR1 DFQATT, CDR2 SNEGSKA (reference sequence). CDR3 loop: CSAPGALGGETQYF. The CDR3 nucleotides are TGCAGTGCGCCCGGGGCCCTGGGTGGCGAGACCCAGTACTTC.

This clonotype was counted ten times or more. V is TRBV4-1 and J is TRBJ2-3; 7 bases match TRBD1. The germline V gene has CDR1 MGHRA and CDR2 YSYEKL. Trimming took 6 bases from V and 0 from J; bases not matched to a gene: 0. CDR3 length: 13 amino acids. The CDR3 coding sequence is TGCGCCAGCAGGGACAGGAGCACAGATACGCAGTATTTT. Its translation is CASRDRSTDTQYF.

CDR3 nucleotide sequence: TGCGCCAGCAGGACAGGGACAGGGAAGATCGCCTACGAGCAGTACTTC. Protein sequence: CASRTGTGKIAYEQYF. This chain joins TRBV5-1 and TRBJ2-7; 9 bases align to TRBD1. The germline CDR1 and CDR2 sequences are SGHRS and YFSETQ. This CDR3 region has 16 residues. The trim removed 5 bases at V and 2 bases at J, leaving 11 bases unmatched.

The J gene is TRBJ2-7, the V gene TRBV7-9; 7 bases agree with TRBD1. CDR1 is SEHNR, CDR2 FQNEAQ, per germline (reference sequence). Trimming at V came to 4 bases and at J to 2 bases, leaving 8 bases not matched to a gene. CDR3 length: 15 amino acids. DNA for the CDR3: TGTGCCAGCAGCTCTACGGGACAGACAACCTACGAGCAGTACTTC. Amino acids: CASSSTGQTTYEQYF.

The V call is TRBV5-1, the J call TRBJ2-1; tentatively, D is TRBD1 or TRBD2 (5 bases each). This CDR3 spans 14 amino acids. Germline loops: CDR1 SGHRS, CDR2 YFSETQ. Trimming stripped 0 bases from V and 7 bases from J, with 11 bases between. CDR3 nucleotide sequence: TGCGCCAGCAGCTTGGGGGGGAGTATGAATGAGCAGTTCTTC. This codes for CASSLGGSMNEQFF.

The chain's CDR3 is CASSTEPQETQYF. CDR3 in DNA: TGTGCCAGTAGTACGGAGCCCCAAGAGACCCAGTACTTC. V is TRBV19 and J is TRBJ2-5; no definite D call. Germline V gives CDR1 LNHDA, CDR2 SQIVND (reference sequence). The CDR3 covers 13 residues. V was cut by 4 bases and J by 1 base, with 7 bases left in between.

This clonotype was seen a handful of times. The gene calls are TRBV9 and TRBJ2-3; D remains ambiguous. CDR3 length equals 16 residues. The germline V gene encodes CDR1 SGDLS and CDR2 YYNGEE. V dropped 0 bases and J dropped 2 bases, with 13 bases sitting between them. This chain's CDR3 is CASSVVGRASTDTQYF. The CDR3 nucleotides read TGTGCCAGCAGCGTAGTCGGTAGGGCCTCCACAGATACGCAGTATTTT.